This T cell receptor beta chain emerged from a study of cytotoxic CD8 clonotypes in ibrutinib-treated CLL. Looking at the study overall: The patients comprised more than ten relapsed/refractory and more than 14 treatment-naive cases, roughly 18 IGHV unmutated. Each sample contained, on average, about 250,000 productive templates and about 88,000 productive rearrangements. Study-level findings and limits: A rise in clonality was seen at ibrutinib response, and a fall back toward baseline was seen at progression.

The TCR beta libraries used roughly 2.2 micrograms of genomic DNA that came from cryopreserved PBMCs. V lost 5 bases and J 6 bases, leaving 14 bases between the germline ends. CDR1 and CDR2 from the germline V gene are SGHRS and YFSETQ. The CDR3 consists of 14 residues. Assay used: immunoSEQ multiplex PCR; TCRdb lists only in-frame clones, some missing. The table has just over 200,000 clones, over 65% seen once. This clone was seen only a few times. Antigen: not known. The receptor comes from a human donor with chronic lymphocytic leukemia. V gene TRBV5-1 combines with J gene TRBJ2-2, with D perhaps TRBD1 (5 bases). The specimen was PBMCs, collected after 12 months of ibrutinib treatment. CDR3 sequence: CASRATGAAGELFF. As DNA, the CDR3 is TGCGCCAGCAGGGCGACTGGGGCGGCCGGGGAGCTGTTTTTT.